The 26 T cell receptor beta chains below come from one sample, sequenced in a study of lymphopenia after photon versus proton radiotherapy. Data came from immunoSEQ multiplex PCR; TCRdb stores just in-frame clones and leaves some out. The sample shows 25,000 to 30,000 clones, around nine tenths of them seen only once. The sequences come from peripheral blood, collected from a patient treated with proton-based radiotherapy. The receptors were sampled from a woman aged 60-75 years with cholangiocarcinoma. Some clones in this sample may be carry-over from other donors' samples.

The CDR3 protein is CASSSLGGQETQYF. For the CDR3, the DNA is TGTGCCAGCAGCTCCTTAGGGGGGCAAGAGACCCAGTACTTC. The chain carries TRBV7-9 and TRBJ2-5; D possibly matches TRBD1 or TRBD2 (6 bases each). CDR3 size: 14 residues. V was pared by 4 bases and J by 2 bases, with 11 bases between. Germline V gene sequence: CDR1 SEHNR, CDR2 FQNEAQ (reference sequence).

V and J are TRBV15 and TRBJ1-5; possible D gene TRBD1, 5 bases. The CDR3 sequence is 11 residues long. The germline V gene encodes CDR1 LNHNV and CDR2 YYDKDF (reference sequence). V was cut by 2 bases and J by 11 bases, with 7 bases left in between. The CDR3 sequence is CATSRQGAQHF. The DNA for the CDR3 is TGTGCCACCAGCAGACAGGGCGCCCAGCATTTT.

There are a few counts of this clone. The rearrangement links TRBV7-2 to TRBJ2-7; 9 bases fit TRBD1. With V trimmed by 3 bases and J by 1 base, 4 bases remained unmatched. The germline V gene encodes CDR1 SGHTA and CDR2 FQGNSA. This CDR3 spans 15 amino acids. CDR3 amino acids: CASSFGTGRSYEQYF. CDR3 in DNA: TGTGCCAGCAGCTTCGGGACAGGGAGATCCTACGAGCAGTACTTC.

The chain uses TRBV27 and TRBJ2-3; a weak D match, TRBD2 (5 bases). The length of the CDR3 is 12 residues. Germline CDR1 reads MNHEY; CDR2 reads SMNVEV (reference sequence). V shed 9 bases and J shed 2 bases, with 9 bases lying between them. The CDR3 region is CASRDLTDTQYF. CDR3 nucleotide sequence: TGTGCCAGTCGGGATCTCACAGATACGCAGTATTTT.

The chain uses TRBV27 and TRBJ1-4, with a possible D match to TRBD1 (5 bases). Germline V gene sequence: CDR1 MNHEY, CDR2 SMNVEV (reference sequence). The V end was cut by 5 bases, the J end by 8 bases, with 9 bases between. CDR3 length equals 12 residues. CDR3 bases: TGTGCCAGCAGTAATCGGGGGGAAAAACTGTTTTTT. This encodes CASSNRGEKLFF.

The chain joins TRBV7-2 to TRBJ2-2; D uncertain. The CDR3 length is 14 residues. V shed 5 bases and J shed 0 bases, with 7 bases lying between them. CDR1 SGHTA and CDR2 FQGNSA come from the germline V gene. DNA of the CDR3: TGTGCCAGCAGCACCGACCCGAACACCGGGGAGCTGTTTTTT. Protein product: CASSTDPNTGELFF.

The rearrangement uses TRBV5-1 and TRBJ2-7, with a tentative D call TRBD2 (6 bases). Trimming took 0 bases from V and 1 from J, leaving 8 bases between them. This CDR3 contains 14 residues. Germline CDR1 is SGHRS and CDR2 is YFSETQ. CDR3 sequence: CASSLAGVSYEQYF. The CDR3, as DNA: TGCGCCAGCAGCTTGGCGGGGGTTTCCTACGAGCAGTACTTC.

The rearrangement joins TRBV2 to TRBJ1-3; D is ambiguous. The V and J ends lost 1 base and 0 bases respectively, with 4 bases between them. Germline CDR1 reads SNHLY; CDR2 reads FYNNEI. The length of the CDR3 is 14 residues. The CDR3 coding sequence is TGTGCCAGCAGTGAAGGACACTCTGGAAACACCATATATTTT. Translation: CASSEGHSGNTIYF.

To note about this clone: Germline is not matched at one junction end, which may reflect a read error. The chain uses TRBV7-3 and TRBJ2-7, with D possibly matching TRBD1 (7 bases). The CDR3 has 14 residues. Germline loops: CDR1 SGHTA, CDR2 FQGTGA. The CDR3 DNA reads TGTGCCAGCAGCTCCCGCGGGACAGCCTATGAGCAGTACTTC. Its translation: CASSSRGTAYEQYF.

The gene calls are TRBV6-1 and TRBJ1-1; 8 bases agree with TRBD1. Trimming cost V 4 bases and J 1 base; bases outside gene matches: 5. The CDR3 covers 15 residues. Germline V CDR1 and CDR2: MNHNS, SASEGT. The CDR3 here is CASSGYGQGNTEAFF. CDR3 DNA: TGTGCCAGCAGTGGATATGGACAGGGGAACACTGAAGCTTTCTTT.

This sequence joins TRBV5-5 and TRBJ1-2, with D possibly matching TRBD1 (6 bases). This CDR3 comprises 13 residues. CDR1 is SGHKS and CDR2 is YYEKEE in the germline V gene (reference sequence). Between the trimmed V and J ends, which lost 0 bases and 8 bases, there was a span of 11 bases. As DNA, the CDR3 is TGTGCCAGCAGCTTGGTGGGGGCGTGGGGCTACACCTTC. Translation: CASSLVGAWGYTF.

The DNA for the CDR3 is TGTGCCATCAGTGGACAGGCATTGAACACTGAAGCTTTCTTT. This sequence encodes CAISGQALNTEAFF. The rearrangement links TRBV10-3 to TRBJ1-1, with D perhaps matching TRBD1 (6 bases). From germline, CDR1 is ENHRY and CDR2 SYGVKD. V was clipped by 4 bases and J by 0 bases, with 9 bases between them. The CDR3 runs to 14 residues.

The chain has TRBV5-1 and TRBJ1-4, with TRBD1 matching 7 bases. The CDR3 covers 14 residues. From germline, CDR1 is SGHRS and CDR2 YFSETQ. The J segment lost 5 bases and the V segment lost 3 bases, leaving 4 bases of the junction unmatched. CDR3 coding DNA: TGCGCCAGCAGCTACCGGACAGGCAATGAAAAACTGTTTTTT. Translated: CASSYRTGNEKLFF.

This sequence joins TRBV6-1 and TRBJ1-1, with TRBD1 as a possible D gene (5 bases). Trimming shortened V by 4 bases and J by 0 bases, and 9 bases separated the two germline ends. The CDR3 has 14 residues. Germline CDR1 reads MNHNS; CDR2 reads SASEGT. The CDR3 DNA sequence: TGTGCCAGCAGTGTGGGGGGAATGAACACTGAAGCTTTCTTT. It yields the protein CASSVGGMNTEAFF.

The CDR3 loop reads CASSRGGGTNYGYTF. In DNA, the CDR3 is TGTGCCAGTAGTAGAGGGGGAGGGACCAACTATGGCTACACCTTC. The chain uses TRBV19 and TRBJ1-2, with TRBD1 as a possible D gene (6 bases). This CDR3 contains 15 residues. Trimming removed 4 bases at V and 2 bases at J, with 14 bases between. Per germline, CDR1 LNHDA and CDR2 SQIVND (reference sequence).

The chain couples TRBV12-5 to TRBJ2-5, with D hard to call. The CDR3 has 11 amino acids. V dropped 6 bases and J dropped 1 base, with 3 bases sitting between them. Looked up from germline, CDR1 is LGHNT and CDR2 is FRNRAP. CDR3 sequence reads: CASGLQETQYF. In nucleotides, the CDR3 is TGTGCTAGTGGCCTCCAAGAGACCCAGTACTTC.

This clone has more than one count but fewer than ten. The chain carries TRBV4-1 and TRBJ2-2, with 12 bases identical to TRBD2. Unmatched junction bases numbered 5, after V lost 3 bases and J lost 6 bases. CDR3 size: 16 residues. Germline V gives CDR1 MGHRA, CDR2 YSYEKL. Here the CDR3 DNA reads TGCGCCAGCAGCCACCCAGGACTAGCGGGACCCGGGGAGCTGTTTTTT. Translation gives CASSHPGLAGPGELFF.

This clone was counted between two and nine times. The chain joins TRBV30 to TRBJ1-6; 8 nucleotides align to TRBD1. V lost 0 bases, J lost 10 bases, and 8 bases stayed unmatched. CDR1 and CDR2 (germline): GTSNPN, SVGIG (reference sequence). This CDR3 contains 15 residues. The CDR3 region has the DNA TGTGCCTGGAGTGTAGCGGACAGGGAGTTCTCACCCCTCCACTTT. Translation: CAWSVADREFSPLHF.

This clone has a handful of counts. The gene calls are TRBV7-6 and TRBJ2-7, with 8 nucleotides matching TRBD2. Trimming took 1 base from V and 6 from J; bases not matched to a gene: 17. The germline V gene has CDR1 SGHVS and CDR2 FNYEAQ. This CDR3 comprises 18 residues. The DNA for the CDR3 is TGTGCCAGCAGCTTAGTCGCACCGGGACTAGGCACAGAAGGCGAGCAGTACTTC. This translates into CASSLVAPGLGTEGEQYF.

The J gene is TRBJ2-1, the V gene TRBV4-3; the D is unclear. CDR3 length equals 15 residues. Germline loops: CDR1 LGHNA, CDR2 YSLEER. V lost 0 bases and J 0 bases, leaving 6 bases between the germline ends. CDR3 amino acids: CASSQDLSSYNEQFF. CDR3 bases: TGCGCCAGCAGCCAAGACCTAAGCTCCTACAATGAGCAGTTCTTC.

The CDR3 nucleotides are TGTGCCAGCAGGAGGGCGGCTAACTATGGCTACACCTTC. Translated: CASRRAANYGYTF. The J gene is TRBJ1-2, the V gene TRBV2; D is ambiguous. Germline CDR1 reads SNHLY; CDR2 reads FYNNEI. V was shortened by 6 bases and J by 0 bases, with 8 bases between the two germline ends. The CDR3 length is 13 residues.

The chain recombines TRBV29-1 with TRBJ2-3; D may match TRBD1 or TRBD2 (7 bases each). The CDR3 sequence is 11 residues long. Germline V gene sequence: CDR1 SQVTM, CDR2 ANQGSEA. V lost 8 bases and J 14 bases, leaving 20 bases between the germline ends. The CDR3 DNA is TGCAGCTCCGCAGGGGGGGAGAGTCCGTATTTT. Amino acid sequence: CSSAGGESPYF.

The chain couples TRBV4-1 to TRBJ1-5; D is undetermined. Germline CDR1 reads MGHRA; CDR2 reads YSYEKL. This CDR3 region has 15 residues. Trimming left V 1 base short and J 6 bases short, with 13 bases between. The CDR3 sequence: CASSQVLSGGQPQHF. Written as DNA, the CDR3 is TGCGCCAGCAGCCAAGTCTTGTCGGGCGGTCAGCCCCAGCATTTT.

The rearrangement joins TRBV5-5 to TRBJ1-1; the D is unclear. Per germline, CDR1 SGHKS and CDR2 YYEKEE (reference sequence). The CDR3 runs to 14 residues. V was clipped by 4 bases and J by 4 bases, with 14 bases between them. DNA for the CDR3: TGTGCCAGCAGCGGCTCTGGCGGACTCACTGAAGCTTTCTTT. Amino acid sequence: CASSGSGGLTEAFF.

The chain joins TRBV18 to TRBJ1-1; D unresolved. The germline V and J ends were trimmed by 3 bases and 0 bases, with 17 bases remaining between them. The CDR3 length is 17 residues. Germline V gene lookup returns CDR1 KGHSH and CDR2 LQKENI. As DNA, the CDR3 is TGTGCCAGCTCACCTCTCCGTGAGGTATTGATGAACACTGAAGCTTTCTTT. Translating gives CASSPLREVLMNTEAFF.

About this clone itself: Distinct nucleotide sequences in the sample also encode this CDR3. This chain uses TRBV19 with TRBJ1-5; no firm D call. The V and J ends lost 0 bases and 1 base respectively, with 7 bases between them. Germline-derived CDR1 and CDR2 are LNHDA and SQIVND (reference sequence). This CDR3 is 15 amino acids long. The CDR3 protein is CASSIDRGSNQPQHF. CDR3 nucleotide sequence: TGTGCCAGTAGTATAGATCGAGGAAGCAATCAGCCCCAGCATTTT. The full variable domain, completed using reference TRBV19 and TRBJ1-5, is DGGITQSPKYLFRKEGQNVTLSCEQNLNHDAMYWYRQDPGQGLRLIYYSQIVNDFQKGDIAEGYSVSREKKESFPLTVTSAQKNPTAFYLCASSIDRGSNQPQHFGDGTRLSIL.